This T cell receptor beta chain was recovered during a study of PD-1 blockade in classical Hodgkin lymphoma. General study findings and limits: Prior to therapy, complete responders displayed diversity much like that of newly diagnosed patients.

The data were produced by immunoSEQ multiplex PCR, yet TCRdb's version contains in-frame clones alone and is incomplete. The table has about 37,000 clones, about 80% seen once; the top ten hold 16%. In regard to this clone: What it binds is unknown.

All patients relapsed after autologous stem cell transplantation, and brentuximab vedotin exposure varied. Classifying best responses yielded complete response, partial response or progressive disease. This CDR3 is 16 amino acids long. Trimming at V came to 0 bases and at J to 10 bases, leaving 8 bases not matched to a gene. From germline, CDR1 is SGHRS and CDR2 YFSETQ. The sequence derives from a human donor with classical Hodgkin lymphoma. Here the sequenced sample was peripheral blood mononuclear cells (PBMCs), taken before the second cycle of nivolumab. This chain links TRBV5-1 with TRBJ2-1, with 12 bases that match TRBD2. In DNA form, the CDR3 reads TGCGCCAGCAGCTTGGTACTAGCGGGGGGACCAGGAGAGCAGTTCTTC. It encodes CASSLVLAGGPGEQFF.